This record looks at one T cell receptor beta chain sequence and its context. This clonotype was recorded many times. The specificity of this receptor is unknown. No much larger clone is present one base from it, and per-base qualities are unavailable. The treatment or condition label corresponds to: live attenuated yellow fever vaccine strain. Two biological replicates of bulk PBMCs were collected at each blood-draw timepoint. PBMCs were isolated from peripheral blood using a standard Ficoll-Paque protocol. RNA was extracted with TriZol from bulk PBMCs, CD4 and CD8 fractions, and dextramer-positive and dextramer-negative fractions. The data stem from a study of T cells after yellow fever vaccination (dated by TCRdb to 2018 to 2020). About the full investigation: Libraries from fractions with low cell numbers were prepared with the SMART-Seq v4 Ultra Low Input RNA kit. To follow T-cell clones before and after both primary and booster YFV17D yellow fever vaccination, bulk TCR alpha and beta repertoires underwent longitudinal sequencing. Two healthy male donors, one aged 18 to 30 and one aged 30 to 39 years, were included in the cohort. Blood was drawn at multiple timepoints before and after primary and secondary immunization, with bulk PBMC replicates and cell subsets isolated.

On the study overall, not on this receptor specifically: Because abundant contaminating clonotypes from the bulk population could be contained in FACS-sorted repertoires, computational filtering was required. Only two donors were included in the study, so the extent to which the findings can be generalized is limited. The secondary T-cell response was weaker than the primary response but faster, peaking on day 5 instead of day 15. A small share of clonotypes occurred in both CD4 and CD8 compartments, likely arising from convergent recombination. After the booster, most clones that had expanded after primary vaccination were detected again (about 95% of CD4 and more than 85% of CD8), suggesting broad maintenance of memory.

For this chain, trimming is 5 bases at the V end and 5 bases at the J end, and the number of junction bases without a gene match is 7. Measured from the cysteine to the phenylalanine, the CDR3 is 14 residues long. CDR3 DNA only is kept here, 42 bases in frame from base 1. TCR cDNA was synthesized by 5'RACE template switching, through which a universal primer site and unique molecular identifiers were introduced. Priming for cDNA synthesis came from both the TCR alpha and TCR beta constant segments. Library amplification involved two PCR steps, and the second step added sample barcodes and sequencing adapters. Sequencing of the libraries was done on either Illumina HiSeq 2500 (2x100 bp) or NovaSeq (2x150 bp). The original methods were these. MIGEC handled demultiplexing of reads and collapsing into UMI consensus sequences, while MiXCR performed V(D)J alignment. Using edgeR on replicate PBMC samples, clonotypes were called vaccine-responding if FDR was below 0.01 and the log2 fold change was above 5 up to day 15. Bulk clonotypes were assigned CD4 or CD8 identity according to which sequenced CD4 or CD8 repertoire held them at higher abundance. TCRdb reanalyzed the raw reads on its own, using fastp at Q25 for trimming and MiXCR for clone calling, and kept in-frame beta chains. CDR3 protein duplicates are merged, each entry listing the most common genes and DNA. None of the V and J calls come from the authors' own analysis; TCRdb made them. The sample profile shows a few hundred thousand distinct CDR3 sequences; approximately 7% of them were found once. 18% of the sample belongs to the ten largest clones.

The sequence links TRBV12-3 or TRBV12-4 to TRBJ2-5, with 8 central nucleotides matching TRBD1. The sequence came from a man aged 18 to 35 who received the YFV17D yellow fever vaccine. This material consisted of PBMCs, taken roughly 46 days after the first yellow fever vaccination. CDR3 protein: CASSEQGAGETQYF. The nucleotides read TGTGCCAGCAGTGAGCAGGGGGCAGGGGAGACCCAGTACTTC.